These T cell receptor beta chains were read from a single sample in a study of metastatic and nonmetastatic thyroid tumors. TCRdb re-called the PCR reads via MiXCR. The sample has roughly 59,000 clones, about 16% seen once. The sequencing input was blood. These receptors were collected from a male donor with papillary thyroid cancer or a benign thyroid nodule (not recorded which). Some clones in this sample may be carry-over from other donors' samples. Each CDR3 is given with its conserved first and last residue. Each record gives: J gene, V gene, CDR3 protein.

TRBJ1-5	TRBV10-3	CAIRAEGNQPQHF
TRBJ1-3	TRBV18	CASSTDISGNTIYF
TRBJ2-6	TRBV6-2/TRBV6-3	CASKGVGRLSGANVLTF
TRBJ2-3	TRBV30	CAWCLGVRGAGDTQYF
TRBJ1-3	TRBV5-1	CASPTGHSGNTIYF
TRBJ1-2	TRBV24-1	CATLTGFNGYTF
TRBJ2-7	TRBV2	CASSEFLSSYEQYF
TRBJ1-1	TRBV2	CASSEGGTNTEAFF
TRBJ2-7	TRBV9	CASSVGTSTYEQYF
TRBJ2-1	TRBV4-1	CASGGWGYEQFF
TRBJ2-3	TRBV20-1	CSAKDPSGVTDTQYF
TRBJ2-2	TRBV29-1	CSVEDRGGELFF
TRBJ1-2	TRBV19	CASSIGACPNYGCTF
TRBJ1-2	TRBV11-2	CASSFSGQSNYGYTF
TRBJ2-5	TRBV20-1	CSASRGPQETQYF
TRBJ1-2	TRBV28	CASILSFSGTGVVGYTF
TRBJ1-6	TRBV6-1	CASSSYNSPLHF
TRBJ1-1	TRBV12-3/TRBV12-4	CASRWTAGGSTEAFF
TRBJ1-6	TRBV30	CAWSGGQDNSPLHF
TRBJ2-5	TRBV20-1	CSARRPLQETQYF
TRBJ2-2	TRBV5-5	CASLTSGGHTGELFF
TRBJ1-4	TRBV5-1	CASSFETGNEKLFF
TRBJ2-5	TRBV11-2	CASSPIRTGGETQYF
TRBJ2-3	TRBV20-1	CSAAPGARSTDTQYF
TRBJ1-1	TRBV11-2	CASSFHSNTEAFF
TRBJ2-1	TRBV27	CASSFEGGSPYNEQFF
TRBJ1-2	TRBV20-1	CSARGTGDYGYTF
TRBJ2-2	TRBV6-2/TRBV6-3	CASSYLVPPAGVLNTGELFF
TRBJ1-4	TRBV5-1	CASSGRGASNEKLFF
TRBJ2-1	TRBV7-3	CASSLRGDSEQFF
TRBJ2-5	TRBV2	CASKWDRGSKETQYF
TRBJ2-3	TRBV5-6	CASSFLAGGQVKDTQYF
TRBJ2-3	TRBV6-1	CASRDAERGITDTQYF
TRBJ2-5	TRBV18	CASSPPSVPGVKTQETQYF
TRBJ2-2	TRBV14	CASSQVIGPPLVSGELFF
TRBJ2-2	TRBV28	CASNRGWNTGELFF